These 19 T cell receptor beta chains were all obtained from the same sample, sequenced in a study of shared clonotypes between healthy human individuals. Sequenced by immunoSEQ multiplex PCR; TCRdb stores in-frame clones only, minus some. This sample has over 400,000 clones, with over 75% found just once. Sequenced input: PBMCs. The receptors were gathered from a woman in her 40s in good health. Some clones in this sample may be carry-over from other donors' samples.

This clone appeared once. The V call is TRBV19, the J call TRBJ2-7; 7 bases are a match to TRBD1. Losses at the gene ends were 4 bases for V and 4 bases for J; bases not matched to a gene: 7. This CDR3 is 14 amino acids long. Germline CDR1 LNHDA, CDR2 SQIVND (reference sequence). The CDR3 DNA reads TGTGCCAGTAGTACAGGGGGAAACACGTACGAGCAGTACTTC. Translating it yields CASSTGGNTYEQYF.

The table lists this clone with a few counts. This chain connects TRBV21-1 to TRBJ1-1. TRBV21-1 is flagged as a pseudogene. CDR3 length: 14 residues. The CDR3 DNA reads TGTGCCAGCAGCGCGGGGACGTCTAATGCTGAAGCTTTCTTT. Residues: CASSAGTSNAEAFF.

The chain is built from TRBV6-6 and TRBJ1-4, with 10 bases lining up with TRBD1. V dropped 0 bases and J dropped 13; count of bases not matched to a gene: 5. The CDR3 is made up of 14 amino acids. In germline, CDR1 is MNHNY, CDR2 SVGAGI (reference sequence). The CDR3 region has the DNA TGTGCCAGCAGTTACTCCCGGGACAGGGGAGGACTGTTTTTT. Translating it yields CASSYSRDRGGLFF.

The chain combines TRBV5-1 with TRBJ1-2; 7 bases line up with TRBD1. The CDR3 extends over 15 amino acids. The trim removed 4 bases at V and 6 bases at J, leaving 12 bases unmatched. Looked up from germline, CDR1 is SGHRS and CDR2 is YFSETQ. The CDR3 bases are TGCGCCAGCAGCGCGTGGGACAGTCGGCAGAATGGCTACACCTTC. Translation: CASSAWDSRQNGYTF.

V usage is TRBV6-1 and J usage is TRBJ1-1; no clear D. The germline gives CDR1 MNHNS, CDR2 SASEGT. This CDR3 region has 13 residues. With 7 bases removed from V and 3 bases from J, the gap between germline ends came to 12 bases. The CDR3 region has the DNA TGTGCCAGCACCCGAAACGGATACACTGAAGCTTTCTTT. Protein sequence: CASTRNGYTEAFF.

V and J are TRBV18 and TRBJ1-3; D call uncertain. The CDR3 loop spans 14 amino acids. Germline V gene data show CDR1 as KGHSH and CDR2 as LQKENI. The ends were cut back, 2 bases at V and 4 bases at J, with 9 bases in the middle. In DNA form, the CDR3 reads TGTGCCAGCTCACCAGGGTTCCAGGGAAACACCATATATTTT. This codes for CASSPGFQGNTIYF.

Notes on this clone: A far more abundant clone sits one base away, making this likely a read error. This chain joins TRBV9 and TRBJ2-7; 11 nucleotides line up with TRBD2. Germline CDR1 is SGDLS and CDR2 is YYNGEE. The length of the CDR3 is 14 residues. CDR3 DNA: TGTACCAGCAGCGTAGGTAGCGGGAGGGAAGAGCAGTACTTC. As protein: CTSSVGSGREEQYF.

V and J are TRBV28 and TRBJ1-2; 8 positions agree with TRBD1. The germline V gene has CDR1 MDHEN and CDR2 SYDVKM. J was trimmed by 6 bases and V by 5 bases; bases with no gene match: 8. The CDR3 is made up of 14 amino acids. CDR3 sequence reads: CASSPQGAEDGYTF. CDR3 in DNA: TGTGCCAGCAGTCCCCAGGGGGCAGAGGATGGCTACACCTTC.

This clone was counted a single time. This chain's CDR3 is CASSGYDLGLKAFF. The CDR3 DNA reads as TGTGCCAGCAGTGGCTACGACCTGGGCCTGAAAGCTTTCTTT. The V gene is TRBV6-1, the J gene TRBJ1-1; D ambiguous. Trimming stripped 4 bases from V and 9 bases from J, with 18 bases between. Per germline, CDR1 MNHNS and CDR2 SASEGT. The CDR3 length is 14 residues.

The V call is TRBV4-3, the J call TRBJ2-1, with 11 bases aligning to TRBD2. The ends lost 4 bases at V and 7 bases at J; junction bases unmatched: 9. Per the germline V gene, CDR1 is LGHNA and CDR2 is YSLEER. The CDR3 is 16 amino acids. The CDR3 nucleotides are TGCGCCAGCAGCCCGAAACTAGCGGGAGTCGGTAATGAGCAGTTCTTC. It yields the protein CASSPKLAGVGNEQFF.

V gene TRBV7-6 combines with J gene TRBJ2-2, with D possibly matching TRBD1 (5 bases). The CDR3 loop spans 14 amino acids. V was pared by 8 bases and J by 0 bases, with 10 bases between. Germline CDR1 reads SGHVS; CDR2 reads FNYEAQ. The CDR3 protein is CASGKQANTGELFF. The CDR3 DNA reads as TGTGCCAGCGGCAAACAGGCGAACACCGGGGAGCTGTTTTTT.

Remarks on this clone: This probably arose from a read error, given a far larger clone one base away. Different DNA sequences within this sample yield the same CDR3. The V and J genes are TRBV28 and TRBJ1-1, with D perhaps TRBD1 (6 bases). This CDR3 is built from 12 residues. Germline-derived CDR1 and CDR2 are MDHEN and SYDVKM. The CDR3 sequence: CAVGQLNTEAFF. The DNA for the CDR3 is TGTGCCGTGGGACAACTGAACACTGAGGCTTTCTTT.

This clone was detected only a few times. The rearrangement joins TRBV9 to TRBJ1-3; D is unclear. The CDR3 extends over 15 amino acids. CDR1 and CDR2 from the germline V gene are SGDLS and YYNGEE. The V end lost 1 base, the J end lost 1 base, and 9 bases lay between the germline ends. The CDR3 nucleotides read TGTGCCAGCAGCGTATCACCGGGGTCTGGAAACACCATATATTTT. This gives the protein CASSVSPGSGNTIYF.

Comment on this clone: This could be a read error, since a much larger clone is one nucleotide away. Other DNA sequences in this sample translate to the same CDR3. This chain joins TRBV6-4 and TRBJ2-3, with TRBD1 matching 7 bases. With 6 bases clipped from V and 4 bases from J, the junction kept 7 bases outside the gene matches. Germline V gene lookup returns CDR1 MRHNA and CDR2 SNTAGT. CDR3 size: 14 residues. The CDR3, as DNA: TGTGCCAGCAGCGACGGGCAGGGGGCAGATACGCAGTATTTT. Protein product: CASSDGQGADTQYF.

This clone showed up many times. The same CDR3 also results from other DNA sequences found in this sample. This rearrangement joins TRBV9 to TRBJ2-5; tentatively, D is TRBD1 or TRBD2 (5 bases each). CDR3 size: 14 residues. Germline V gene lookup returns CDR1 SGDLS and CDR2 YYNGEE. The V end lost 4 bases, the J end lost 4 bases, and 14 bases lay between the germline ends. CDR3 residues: CASSSSGRGETQYF. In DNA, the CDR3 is TGTGCCAGCAGCTCCTCGGGGCGCGGAGAGACCCAGTACTTC.

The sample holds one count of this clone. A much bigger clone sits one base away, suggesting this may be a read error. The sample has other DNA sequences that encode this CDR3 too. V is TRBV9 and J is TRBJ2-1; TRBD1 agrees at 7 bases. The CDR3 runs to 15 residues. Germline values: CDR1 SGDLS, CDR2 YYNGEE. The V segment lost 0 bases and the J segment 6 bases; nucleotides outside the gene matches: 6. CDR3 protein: CASSVEGARGNEQFF. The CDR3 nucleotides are TGTGCCAGCAGCGTAGAGGGGGCGCGTGGCAATGAGCAGTTCTTC.

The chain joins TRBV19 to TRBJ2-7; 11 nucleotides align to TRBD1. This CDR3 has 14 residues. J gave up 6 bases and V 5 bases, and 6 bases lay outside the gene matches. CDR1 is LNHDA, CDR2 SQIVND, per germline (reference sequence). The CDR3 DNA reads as TGTGCCAGTAGTTTCCGGACAGGGGGCTCCGAGCAGTACTTC. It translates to CASSFRTGGSEQYF.

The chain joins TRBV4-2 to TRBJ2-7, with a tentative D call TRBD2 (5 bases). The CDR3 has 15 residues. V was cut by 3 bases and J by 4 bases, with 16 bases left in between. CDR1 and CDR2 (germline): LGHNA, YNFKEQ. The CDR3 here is CASSQEEREYYEQYF. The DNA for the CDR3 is TGTGCCAGCAGCCAGGAGGAGAGGGAATATTACGAGCAGTACTTC.

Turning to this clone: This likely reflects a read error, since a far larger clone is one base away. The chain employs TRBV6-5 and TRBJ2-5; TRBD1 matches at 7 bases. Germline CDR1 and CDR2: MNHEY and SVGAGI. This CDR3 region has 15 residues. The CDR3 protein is CASRETVGQQDTQYF. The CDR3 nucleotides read TGTGCCAGCAGAGAGACCGTGGGACAGCAAGATACCCAGTACTTC.